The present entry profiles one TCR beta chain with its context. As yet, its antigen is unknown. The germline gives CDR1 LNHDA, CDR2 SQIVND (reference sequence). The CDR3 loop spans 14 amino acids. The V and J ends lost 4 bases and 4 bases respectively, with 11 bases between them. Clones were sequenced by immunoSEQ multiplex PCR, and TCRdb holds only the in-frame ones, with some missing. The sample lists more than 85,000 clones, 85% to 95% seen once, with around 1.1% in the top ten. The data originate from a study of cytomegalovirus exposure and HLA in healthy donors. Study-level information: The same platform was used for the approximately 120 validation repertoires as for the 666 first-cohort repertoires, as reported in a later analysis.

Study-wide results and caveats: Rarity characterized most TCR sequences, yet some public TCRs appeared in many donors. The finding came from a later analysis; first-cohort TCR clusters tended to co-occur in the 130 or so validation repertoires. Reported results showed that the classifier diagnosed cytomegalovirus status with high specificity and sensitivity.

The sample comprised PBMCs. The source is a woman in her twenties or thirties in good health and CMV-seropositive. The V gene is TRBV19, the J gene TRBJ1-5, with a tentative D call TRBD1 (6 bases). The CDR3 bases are TGTGCCAGTAGTACAGGGGTGGAGAATCAGCCCCAGCATTTT. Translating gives CASSTGVENQPQHF. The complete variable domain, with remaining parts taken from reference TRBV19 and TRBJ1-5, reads DGGITQSPKYLFRKEGQNVTLSCEQNLNHDAMYWYRQDPGQGLRLIYYSQIVNDFQKGDIAEGYSVSREKKESFPLTVTSAQKNPTAFYLCASSTGVENQPQHFGDGTRLSIL.